These 31 T cell receptor beta chains came from one sample sequenced in a study of T cells in Graves' hyperthyroidism and ophthalmopathy. RNA transcripts were the template for amplifying TCR beta CDR3 regions. During a first-round RT-PCR of the TCR CDR3, the HTBI primer set was used. TCRdb called the multiplex PCR reads again in MiXCR, with one record for every CDR3 protein. The data hold about 840,000 distinct CDR3 sequences, with roughly 40% observed a single time. Sequenced input: blood. These receptor sequences come from a man between 18 and 29 years old with Graves' hyperthyroidism.

This clonotype was recorded only once. This may come from a read error, since a much larger clone is one base off. The chain combines TRBV5-2 with TRBJ1-1; TRBD1 reflects the table's D call only, with no check against the DNA. TRBV5-2 is tagged as a pseudogene. CDR3 length: 13 residues. The CDR3 coding sequence is TGTGCCAGCAACTTAGTACTGGGCGTCGAAGCTTTCTTT. This encodes CASNLVLGVEAFF.

This clonotype was detected ten times or more. This chain joins TRBV2 and TRBJ1-1, with D uncertain. The germline V gene encodes CDR1 SNHLY and CDR2 FYNNEI. The V gene lost 7 bases and the J gene lost 7 bases, with 7 bases spanning the gap. The CDR3 contains 10 residues. CDR3 DNA sequence: TGTGCCAGCATCGACGGTGAAGCTTTCTTT. Protein: CASIDGEAFF.

This clonotype was seen a handful of times. The chain joins TRBV7-8 to TRBJ1-1; TRBD1 is a possible D gene (5 bases). Trimming pared 0 bases from V and 2 bases from J, leaving 10 bases between. Germline-derived CDR1 and CDR2 are SGHVS and FQNEAQ. CDR3 length: 15 residues. CDR3 in DNA: TGTGCCAGCAGCTTAGCGTCGACAGCCAACACTGAAGCTTTCTTT. Translation gives CASSLASTANTEAFF.

This clonotype was recorded at least ten times. The chain has TRBV24-1 and TRBJ1-2; D perhaps matches TRBD1 (5 bases). There are 13 residues in the CDR3. Germline assignment: CDR1 KGHDR and CDR2 SFDVKD. Trimming took off 4 bases at V and 4 bases at J, with 9 bases between the two ends. Here the CDR3 reads CATSDRTGYGYTF. CDR3 coding DNA: TGTGCCACCAGTGACCGAACAGGCTATGGCTACACCTTC.

A word on this clonotype: A much more abundant neighbour one base away suggests this may be a read error. CDR3: CSGGHGIFTEAFF. CDR3 in DNA: TGCAGCGGAGGACATGGAATTTTCACTGAAGCTTTCTTT. The chain uses TRBV29-1 and TRBJ1-1; possibly TRBD1 for D (5 bases). Trimming stripped 7 bases from V and 4 bases from J, with 16 bases between. Germline V CDR1 and CDR2: SQVTM, ANQGSEA. The CDR3 sequence is 13 residues long.

Many counts were recorded for this clonotype. The gene calls are TRBV7-9 and TRBJ1-2, with 7 bases fitting TRBD1. CDR1 is SEHNR and CDR2 is FQNEAQ in the germline V gene (reference sequence). Trimming cost V 5 bases and J 4 bases; bases outside gene matches: 10. The CDR3 loop spans 15 amino acids. CDR3: CASSRSRDSLYGYTF. CDR3 nucleotides: TGTGCCAGCAGCCGCAGCCGGGACAGCCTCTATGGCTACACCTTC.

This clonotype occurred many times. The rearrangement joins TRBV29-1 to TRBJ1-3; 7 nucleotides match TRBD1. CDR1 and CDR2 (germline): SQVTM, ANQGSEA. After removal of 7 bases from V and 0 bases from J, the junction contained 6 bases not matched to a gene. The CDR3 is 14 residues long. CDR3 coding DNA: TGCAGCGGAACGACAGGGTTCTCTGGAAACACCATATATTTT. The encoded protein is CSGTTGFSGNTIYF.

This chain links TRBV12-3 or TRBV12-4 with TRBJ1-1; D ambiguous. The CDR3 extends over 14 amino acids. V lost 5 bases, J lost 2 bases, and 12 bases lay in between. CDR3 loop: CASSETSLNTEAFF. The CDR3, as DNA: TGTGCCAGCAGTGAAACCAGCCTTAACACTGAAGCTTTCTTT.

J is TRBJ1-3 and V is TRBV7-9; D gene unclear. Per the germline V gene, CDR1 is SEHNR and CDR2 is FQNEAQ (reference sequence). V lost 1 base, J lost 3 bases, and 10 bases lay in between. CDR3 length: 15 residues. The CDR3, as DNA: TGTGCCAGCAGCTTAGAAGTGGGATATGGAAACACCATATATTTT. Translated, it gives CASSLEVGYGNTIYF.

This clonotype has just one count. A much bigger clone sits one base away, suggesting this may be a read error. The chain has TRBV7-9 and TRBJ1-2; D unclear. Germline CDR1 is SEHNR and CDR2 is FQNEAQ (reference sequence). The CDR3 is 16 residues long. The CDR3 region is CASSPLTSLDGYDYTF. For the CDR3, the DNA is TGTGCCAGCAGCCCTCTCACATCCCTGGATGGCTATGACTACACCTTC.

The gene calls are TRBV14 and TRBJ1-2; weak D call: TRBD1 (6 bases). The V end was cut by 8 bases, the J end by 2 bases, with 12 bases between. From germline, CDR1 is SGHDN and CDR2 FVKESK. The length of the CDR3 is 13 residues. CDR3 residues: CASGLQGNYGYTF. The CDR3 DNA sequence: TGTGCCAGCGGCTTACAGGGCAACTATGGCTACACCTTC. The full variable domain, completed using reference TRBV14 and TRBJ1-2, is EAGVTQFPSHSVIEKGQTVTLRCDPISGHDNLYWYRRVMGKEIKFLLHFVKESKQDESGMPNNRFLAERTGGTYSTLKVQPAELEDSGVYFCASGLQGNYGYTFGSGTRLTVV.

The chain is built from TRBV30 and TRBJ1-2; D is unresolved. V dropped 0 bases and J dropped 6 bases, with 17 bases sitting between them. Germline V lookup: CDR1 GTSNPN, CDR2 SVGIG (reference sequence). This CDR3 contains 15 residues. The CDR3 protein is CAWSVHATDSHGYTF. The CDR3 coding sequence is TGTGCCTGGAGTGTACACGCCACGGACTCCCATGGCTACACCTTC.

This rearrangement joins TRBV7-9 to TRBJ1-3; 8 nucleotides line up with TRBD1. The V gene end was trimmed by 6 bases and the J gene end by 7 bases; junction bases not matched to a gene: 8. Germline V gene lookup returns CDR1 SEHNR and CDR2 FQNEAQ (reference sequence). CDR3 length: 14 residues. The CDR3 here is CASSAPGQENTIYF. The CDR3 region has the DNA TGTGCCAGCAGTGCCCCGGGACAGGAGAACACCATATATTTT.

This clonotype appeared many times. The rearrangement joins TRBV2 to TRBJ2-2; 12 bases map to TRBD2. V dropped 6 bases and J dropped 5; count of bases not matched to a gene: 7. From germline, CDR1 is SNHLY and CDR2 FYNNEI. The CDR3 loop spans 16 amino acids. The CDR3 nucleotides read TGTGCCAGCAGGCAGTCCGGGACTAGCGGGACCGGGGAGCTGTTTTTT. Its translation is CASRQSGTSGTGELFF.

In its sample, this clonotype was seen many times. The chain uses TRBV10-3 and TRBJ1-1; D unclear. Germline CDR1 and CDR2: ENHRY and SYGVKD. Trimming cost V 2 bases and J 0 bases, with 7 bases left between them. The CDR3 spans 14 residues. The CDR3 DNA is TGTGCCATCAGTGAGGGCACGATGAACACTGAAGCTTTCTTT. It codes for CAISEGTMNTEAFF.

Only a few counts were recorded for this clonotype. The chain has TRBV25-1 and TRBJ2-7; no definite D call. The V and J ends lost 6 bases and 0 bases respectively, with 18 bases between them. The germline gives CDR1 MGHDK, CDR2 SYGVNS. The CDR3 has 16 amino acids. As DNA, the CDR3 is TGTGCCAGCAGCCAAGGCTACCTCCAGCTCTCCTACGAGCAGTACTTC. Translation gives CASSQGYLQLSYEQYF.

This CDR3 reads CSVKRGQGSPLHF. The CDR3 DNA follows: TGCAGCGTGAAGCGGGGTCAAGGATCACCCCTCCACTTT. The V call is TRBV29-1, the J call TRBJ1-6; D call uncertain. V lost 6 bases, J lost 10 bases, and 16 bases lay in between. Germline assignment: CDR1 SQVTM and CDR2 ANQGSEA. The length of the CDR3 is 13 residues.

This chain uses TRBV7-6 with TRBJ2-7; TRBD1 aligns across 9 bases. The ends lost 6 bases at V and 4 bases at J; junction bases unmatched: 13. Germline V gene sequence: CDR1 SGHVS, CDR2 FNYEAQ. CDR3 length: 16 residues. As DNA, the CDR3 is TGTGCCAGCAGTTACGGGCAGGGACAGGGAACTTACGAGCAGTACTTC. Protein: CASSYGQGQGTYEQYF.

The sample holds a few counts of this clonotype. The chain carries TRBV5-1 and TRBJ1-1; weak D call: TRBD1 (5 bases). Deletions cut 2 bases from V and 3 bases from J, with 17 bases between. This CDR3 has 16 residues. Germline-derived CDR1 and CDR2 are SGHRS and YFSETQ. The CDR3: CASSLRQTSLYTEAFF. The DNA of the CDR3 is TGCGCCAGCAGCTTACGACAGACCTCTCTTTACACTGAAGCTTTCTTT.

This clonotype was seen at least ten times. The rearrangement uses TRBV11-3 and TRBJ1-1; D ambiguous. Trimming left V 7 bases short and J 0 bases short, with 6 bases between. Per germline, CDR1 SGHNT and CDR2 YENEEA. This CDR3 comprises 12 residues. CDR3 nucleotide sequence: TGTGCCAGCACCGCTATGAACACTGAAGCTTTCTTT. Its protein is CASTAMNTEAFF.

The V and J genes are TRBV20-1 and TRBJ1-1; no reliable D call. V lost 6 bases and J 1 base, leaving 9 bases between the germline ends. The CDR3 spans 12 residues. Germline lookup yields CDR1 DFQATT and CDR2 SNEGSKA (reference sequence). The CDR3 reads CSANSGNTEAFF. The CDR3 bases are TGCAGTGCCAACAGCGGGAACACTGAAGCTTTCTTT.

The chain uses TRBV6-5 and TRBJ2-6, with D maybe TRBD2 (6 bases). The CDR3 has 18 amino acids. Trimming took off 0 bases at V and 1 base at J, with 13 bases between the two ends. Germline values: CDR1 MNHEY, CDR2 SVGAGI. The CDR3 here is CASSYSVREWSGANVLTF. The CDR3 DNA reads as TGTGCCAGCAGTTACTCGGTACGGGAGTGGTCTGGGGCCAACGTCCTGACTTTC.

V usage is TRBV27 and J usage is TRBJ1-4; D unresolved. The CDR3 has 14 residues. Looked up from germline, CDR1 is MNHEY and CDR2 is SMNVEV (reference sequence). V was cut by 5 bases and J by 1 base, with 8 bases left in between. CDR3 in DNA: TGTGCCAGCAGTGATCGACAAACTAATGAAAAACTGTTTTTT. It specifies CASSDRQTNEKLFF. Together with reference TRBV27 and TRBJ1-4, the CDR3 gives the full variable domain: EAQVTQNPRYLITVTGKKLTVTCSQNMNHEYMSWYRQDPGLGLRQIYYSMNVEVTDKGDVPEGYKVSRKEKRNFPLILESPSPNQTSLYFCASSDRQTNEKLFFGSGTQLSVL.

At least ten counts were recorded for this clonotype. The CDR3 coding sequence is TGTGCCATCAGTGCGCCGGAGAACACCGGGGAGCTGTTTTTT. This encodes CAISAPENTGELFF. The chain couples TRBV10-3 to TRBJ2-2; D ambiguous. V lost 4 bases and J lost 1, with 7 bases in between. The CDR3 consists of 14 residues. Per the germline V gene, CDR1 is ENHRY and CDR2 is SYGVKD.

The rearrangement uses TRBV7-9 and TRBJ2-7, with TRBD2 as a possible D gene (6 bases). With 7 bases removed from V and 3 bases from J, the gap between germline ends came to 16 bases. The V gene's germline CDR1 is SEHNR and CDR2 FQNEAQ (reference sequence). The CDR3 covers 14 residues. This CDR3 is CASTAGGPSYEQYF. DNA of the CDR3: TGTGCCAGCACCGCCGGGGGACCCAGCTACGAGCAGTACTTC.

This clonotype was seen at least ten times. The V and J genes are TRBV29-1 and TRBJ2-7; no clear D gene. V dropped 5 bases and J dropped 2 bases, with 10 bases sitting between them. The CDR3 length is 12 residues. Germline assignment: CDR1 SQVTM and CDR2 ANQGSEA. The CDR3 coding sequence is TGCAGCGTTCGAGACGGTCCCTACGAGCAGTACTTC. This translates into CSVRDGPYEQYF.

The sample holds many counts of this clonotype. V usage is TRBV20-1 and J usage is TRBJ2-7; no definite D call. CDR3 length: 11 amino acids. Per the germline V gene, CDR1 is DFQATT and CDR2 is SNEGSKA (reference sequence). V lost 7 bases to trimming and J lost 4 bases, with 11 bases between them. The CDR3 DNA reads TGCAGTGGGACGGCGATTTACGAGCAGTACTTC. It specifies CSGTAIYEQYF.

V is TRBV9 and J is TRBJ2-2; D might be TRBD1 (6 bases). Trimming removed 3 bases at V and 0 bases at J, with 12 bases between. CDR3 length: 16 residues. Per germline, CDR1 SGDLS and CDR2 YYNGEE. This CDR3 is CASSGGGHANTGELFF. The CDR3, as DNA: TGTGCCAGCAGCGGAGGGGGTCACGCGAACACCGGGGAGCTGTTTTTT.

The chain carries TRBV4-3 and TRBJ1-6; the D is unclear. The CDR3 has 15 amino acids. V was cut by 0 bases and J by 8 bases, with 11 bases left in between. Germline CDR1 is LGHNA and CDR2 is YSLEER. This CDR3 is CASSQETGSDSPLHF. CDR3 coding DNA: TGCGCCAGCAGCCAAGAGACCGGCTCGGATTCACCCCTCCACTTT.

The chain joins TRBV12-3 or TRBV12-4 to TRBJ2-7, with D tentatively TRBD1 (5 bases). Trimming took off 4 bases at V and 2 bases at J, with 15 bases between the two ends. The CDR3 runs to 15 residues. CDR3 in amino acids: CASSWSGRATYEQYF. The CDR3 coding sequence is TGTGCCAGCAGTTGGTCGGGCAGGGCGACCTACGAGCAGTACTTC.

This clonotype was detected only a few times. The V and J genes are TRBV20-1 and TRBJ2-7, with TRBD2 identical over 12 bases. The CDR3 is 13 amino acids. J gave up 9 bases and V 6 bases, and 9 bases lay outside the gene matches. The germline CDR1 and CDR2 sequences are DFQATT and SNEGSKA (reference sequence). The chain's CDR3 is CSAPLTSGSGQYF. In DNA, the CDR3 is TGCAGTGCACCTCTGACTAGCGGGAGTGGGCAGTACTTC.